The rows below give T cell receptor beta chains drawn from one sample of a study of Ad26.COV2.S vaccination and SARS-CoV-2 variants. Method: immunoSEQ multiplex PCR; TCRdb's copy keeps in-frame clones and lacks some. The data hold 500,000 or so clones, with around 88% observed a single time. This sample comprised peripheral blood, obtained in a trial of Ad26.COV2.S vaccine versus placebo. These receptors originate from a person between 18 and 60 years old who received the Ad26.COV2.S COVID-19 vaccine or a placebo. Both conserved end residues are part of each CDR3. D genes are given only for firm matches. The size entry is marked missing in some rows and otherwise reads once, few, many or a size class.

D gene: -; V gene: TRBV11-2; clone size: -; J gene: TRBJ2-7; CDR3 DNA: TGTGCCAGCAGCTTAGGGTCTAGCCGAACCTACGAGCAGTACTTC; CDR3 protein: CASSLGSSRTYEQYF
D gene: -; V gene: TRBV18; clone size: -; J gene: TRBJ1-1; CDR3 DNA: TGTGCCAGCTCACCAACTTCCTACACTGAAGCTTTCTTT; CDR3 protein: CASSPTSYTEAFF
D gene: -; V gene: TRBV3-1/TRBV3-2; clone size: -; J gene: TRBJ1-1; CDR3 DNA: TGTGCCAGCAGCCAAGATTTAGAGGTCACTGAAGCTTTCTTT; CDR3 protein: CASSQDLEVTEAFF
D gene: -; V gene: TRBV28; clone size: few; J gene: TRBJ2-6; CDR3 DNA: TGTGCCAGCAGTTTAATGCAGGCGGGGGGGGCCAACGTCCTGACTTTC; CDR3 protein: CASSLMQAGGANVLTF
D gene: TRBD1; V gene: TRBV4-3; clone size: many; J gene: TRBJ2-2; CDR3 DNA: TGCGCCAGCAGCCAAGGCCGCCGGGACAGGGGTTCTATAGGGACCGGGGAGCTGTTTTTT; CDR3 protein: CASSQGRRDRGSIGTGELFF
D gene: -; V gene: TRBV12-2; clone size: -; J gene: TRBJ1-6; CDR3 DNA: TGTGCAAGTCGCTCACTTACAGGGGGCATCTCACCCCTCCACTTT; CDR3 protein: CASRSLTGGISPLHF
D gene: TRBD1; V gene: TRBV2; clone size: -; J gene: TRBJ1-5; CDR3 DNA: TGTGCCAGCAGAGCCAGGGGGTTTCAGCCCCAGCATTTT; CDR3 protein: CASRARGFQPQHF
D gene: TRBD2; V gene: TRBV7-2; clone size: -; J gene: TRBJ2-5; CDR3 DNA: TGTGCCAGCAGCTTAGCGGGACTAGCGGGAGAAGAGACCCAGTACTTC; CDR3 protein: CASSLAGLAGEETQYF
D gene: TRBD2; V gene: TRBV7-2; clone size: -; J gene: TRBJ2-1; CDR3 DNA: TGTGCCAGCAGCGCGGGACTAGGGGATGAGCAGTTCTTC; CDR3 protein: CASSAGLGDEQFF
D gene: -; V gene: TRBV7-2; clone size: -; J gene: TRBJ1-1; CDR3 DNA: TGTGCCAGCAGCTTAGCAATTTGGGGTTGGGGCACTGAAGCTTTCTTT; CDR3 protein: CASSLAIWGWGTEAFF
D gene: TRBD1; V gene: TRBV7-8; clone size: -; J gene: TRBJ1-2; CDR3 DNA: TGTGCCAGCAGCCTACGGACAGGGACTGGGAACTATGGCTACACCTTC; CDR3 protein: CASSLRTGTGNYGYTF
D gene: -; V gene: TRBV4-3; clone size: -; J gene: TRBJ2-7; CDR3 DNA: TGCGCCAGCAGCCAAGTGTTGGCCTACGAGCAGTACTTC; CDR3 protein: CASSQVLAYEQYF
D gene: -; V gene: TRBV27; clone size: -; J gene: TRBJ2-1; CDR3 DNA: TGTGCCAGCATCGCCGTACAGGGTTTCGGCTACAATGAGCAGTTCTTC; CDR3 protein: CASIAVQGFGYNEQFF
D gene: -; V gene: TRBV4-2; clone size: -; J gene: TRBJ2-3; CDR3 DNA: TGTGCCAGCAGCCCCCTTGGGGGAGCGGCAGATACGCAGTATTTT; CDR3 protein: CASSPLGGAADTQYF
D gene: TRBD2; V gene: TRBV11-2; clone size: -; J gene: TRBJ2-1; CDR3 DNA: TGTGCCAGCAGCCTCATGGGCGGGAGTGAGCAGTTCTTC; CDR3 protein: CASSLMGGSEQFF
D gene: TRBD2; V gene: TRBV6-2/TRBV6-3; clone size: few; J gene: TRBJ2-5; CDR3 DNA: TGTGCCAGCAGCTCCGGGACTAGCGGCCCTGGGCGGGAGACCCAGTACTTC; CDR3 protein: CASSSGTSGPGRETQYF
D gene: -; V gene: TRBV5-4; clone size: -; J gene: TRBJ1-1; CDR3 DNA: TGTGCCAGCAGCCCTACGGGACTCCCGAACACTGAAGCTTTCTTT; CDR3 protein: CASSPTGLPNTEAFF
D gene: -; V gene: TRBV2; clone size: once; J gene: TRBJ2-7; CDR3 DNA: TGTGCCAGCAGGACCGGACCATCCGAGTACTTC; CDR3 protein: CASRTGPSEYF
D gene: -; V gene: TRBV11-2; clone size: -; J gene: TRBJ2-5; CDR3 DNA: TGTGCCAGCAGCTTAGATAGAGGGATCAGTCGAGAGACCCAGTACTTC; CDR3 protein: CASSLDRGISRETQYF